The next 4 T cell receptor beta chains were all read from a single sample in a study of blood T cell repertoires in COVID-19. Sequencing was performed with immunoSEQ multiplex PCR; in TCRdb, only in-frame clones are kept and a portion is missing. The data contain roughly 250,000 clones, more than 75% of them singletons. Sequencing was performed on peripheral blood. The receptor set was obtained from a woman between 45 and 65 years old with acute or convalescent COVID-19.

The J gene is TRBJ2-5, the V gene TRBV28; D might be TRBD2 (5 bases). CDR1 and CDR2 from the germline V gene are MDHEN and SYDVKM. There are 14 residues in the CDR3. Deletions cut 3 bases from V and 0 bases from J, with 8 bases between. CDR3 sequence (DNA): TGTGCCAGCAGTTTTCTCGGGGACCAAGAGACCCAGTACTTC. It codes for CASSFLGDQETQYF. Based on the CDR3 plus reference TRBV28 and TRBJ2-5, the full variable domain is DVKVTQSSRYLVKRTGEKVFLECVQDMDHENMFWYRQDPGLGLRLIYFSYDVKMKEKGDIPEGYSVSREKKERFSLILESASTNQTSMYLCASSFLGDQETQYFGPGTRLLVL.

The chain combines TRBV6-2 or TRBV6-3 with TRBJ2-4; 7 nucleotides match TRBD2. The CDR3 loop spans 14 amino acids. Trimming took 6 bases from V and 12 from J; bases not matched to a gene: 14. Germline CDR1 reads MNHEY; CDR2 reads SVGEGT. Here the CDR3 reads CASSRAGFSDAQYF. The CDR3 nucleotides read TGTGCCAGCAGCCGAGCGGGATTTAGCGACGCTCAGTACTTC.

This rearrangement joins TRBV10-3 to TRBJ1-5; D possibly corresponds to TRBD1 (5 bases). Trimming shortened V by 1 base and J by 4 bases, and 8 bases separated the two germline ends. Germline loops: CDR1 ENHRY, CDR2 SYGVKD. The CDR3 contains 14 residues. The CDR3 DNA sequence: TGTGCCATCAGTGAGTTAGGGGCTAATCAGCCCCAGCATTTT. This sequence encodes CAISELGANQPQHF.

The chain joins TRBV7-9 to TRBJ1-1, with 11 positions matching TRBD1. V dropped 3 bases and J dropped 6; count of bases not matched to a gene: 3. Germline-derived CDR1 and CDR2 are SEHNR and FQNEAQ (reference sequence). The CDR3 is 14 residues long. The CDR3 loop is CASSFPGQGAEAFF. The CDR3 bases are TGTGCCAGCAGCTTTCCGGGACAGGGGGCTGAAGCTTTCTTT.